This TCR beta chain was identified in a study of breast tumors, draining lymph nodes, adjacent tissues. This clonotype was counted many times. Its antigen remains unknown. The study, taken as a whole, reports: Compared with basal-like, luminal-like tumors shared significantly more repertoire with nontumor tissue. Tumor repertoires ranked between lymph nodes and nontumor tissue in diversity, with V and J gene preferences. Most tumor T cells seemingly derive from lymph node, then expand in tumor. The lymph node origin of tumor T cells was framed as consistent with a hypothesis, not demonstrated.

In TCRdb, the multiplex PCR reads were re-called with MiXCR into one record per CDR3 protein. The sample lists about 150,000 distinct CDR3 sequences, 20% to 25% occurring once. Breast cancer patients provided tissue from their axillary draining lymph nodes. The receptor was isolated from a female donor with breast cancer. Some clones in this sample may be carry-over from other donors' samples. Sequencing was carried out using axillary lymph node tissue.

As DNA, the CDR3 is TGTGCCAGTAGCCTGGACAGGGGGCCTTTCGAGCAGTACTTC. Translation: CASSLDRGPFEQYF. The chain carries TRBV19 and TRBJ2-7; 11 bases map to TRBD1. Germline CDR1 reads LNHDA; CDR2 reads SQIVND (reference sequence). V was clipped by 6 bases and J by 6 bases; unmatched bases: 7. The CDR3 contains 14 residues.